This entry is about one TCR beta chain. CDR1 is SGHRS and CDR2 is YFSETQ in the germline V gene. V shed 2 bases and J shed 2 bases, with 3 bases lying between them. The CDR3 has 12 residues. The data originate from a study of cytomegalovirus exposure and HLA in healthy donors. The PCR contained 60 Vbeta and 13 Jbeta primers. Clones were read by immunoSEQ multiplex PCR, and TCRdb kept only the in-frame ones, dropping some. The data show 100,000 to 150,000 clones, with roughly 88% seen just once and 1.5% to 2% held by the top ten. Sequencing was carried out using PBMCs. The chain uses TRBV5-1 and TRBJ2-3, with D hard to call. The TCR comes from a boy under 18 in good health and CMV-seronegative. The CDR3 DNA sequence: TGCGCCAGCAGCTTAGCCACAGATACGCAGTATTTT. Translating it yields CASSLATDTQYF.